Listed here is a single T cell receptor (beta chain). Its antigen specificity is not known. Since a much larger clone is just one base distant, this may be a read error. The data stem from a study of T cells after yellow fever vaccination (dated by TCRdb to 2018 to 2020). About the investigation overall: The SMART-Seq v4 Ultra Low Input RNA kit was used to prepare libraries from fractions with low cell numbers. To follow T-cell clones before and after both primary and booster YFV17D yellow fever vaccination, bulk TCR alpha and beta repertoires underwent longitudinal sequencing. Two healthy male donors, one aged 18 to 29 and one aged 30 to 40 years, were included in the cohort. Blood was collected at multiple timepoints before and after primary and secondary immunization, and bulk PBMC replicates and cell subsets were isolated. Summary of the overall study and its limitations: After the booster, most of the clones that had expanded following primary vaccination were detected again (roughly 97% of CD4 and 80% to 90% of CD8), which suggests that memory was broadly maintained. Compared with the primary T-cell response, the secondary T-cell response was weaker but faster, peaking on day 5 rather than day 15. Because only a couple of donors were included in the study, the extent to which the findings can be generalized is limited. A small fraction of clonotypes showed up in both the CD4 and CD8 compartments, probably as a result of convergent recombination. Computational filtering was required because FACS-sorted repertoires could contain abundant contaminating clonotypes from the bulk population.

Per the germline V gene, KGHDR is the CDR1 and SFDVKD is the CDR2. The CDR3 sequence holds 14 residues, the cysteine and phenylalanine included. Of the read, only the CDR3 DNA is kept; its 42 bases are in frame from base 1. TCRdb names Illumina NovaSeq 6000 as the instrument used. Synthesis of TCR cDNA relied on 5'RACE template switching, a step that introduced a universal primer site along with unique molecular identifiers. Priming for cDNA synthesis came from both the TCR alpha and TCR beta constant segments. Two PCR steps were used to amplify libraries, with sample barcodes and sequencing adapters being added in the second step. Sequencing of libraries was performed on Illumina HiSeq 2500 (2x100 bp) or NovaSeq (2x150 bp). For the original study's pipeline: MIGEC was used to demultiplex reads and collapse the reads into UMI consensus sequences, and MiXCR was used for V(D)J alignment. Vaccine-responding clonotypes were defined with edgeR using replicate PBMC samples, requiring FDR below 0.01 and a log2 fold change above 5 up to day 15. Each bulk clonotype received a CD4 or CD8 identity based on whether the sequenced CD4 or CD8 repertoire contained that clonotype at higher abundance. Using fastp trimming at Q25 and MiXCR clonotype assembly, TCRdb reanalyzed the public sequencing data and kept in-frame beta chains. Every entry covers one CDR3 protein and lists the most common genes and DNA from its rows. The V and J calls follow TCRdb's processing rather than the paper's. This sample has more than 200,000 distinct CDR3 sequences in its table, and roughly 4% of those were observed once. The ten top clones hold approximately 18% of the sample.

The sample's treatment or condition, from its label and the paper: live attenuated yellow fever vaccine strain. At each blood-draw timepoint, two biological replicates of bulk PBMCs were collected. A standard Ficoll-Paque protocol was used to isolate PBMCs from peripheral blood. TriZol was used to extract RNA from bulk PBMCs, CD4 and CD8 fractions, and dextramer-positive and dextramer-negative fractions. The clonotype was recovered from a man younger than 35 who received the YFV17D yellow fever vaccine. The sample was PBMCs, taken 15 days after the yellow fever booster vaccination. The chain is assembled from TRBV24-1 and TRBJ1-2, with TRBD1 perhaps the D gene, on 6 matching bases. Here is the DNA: TGTGCCGCCAGTGATTACCGGACAGCCTATGGCTACACCTTC. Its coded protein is CAASDYRTAYGYTF.